The 19 T cell receptor beta chains given below trace back to one sample, sequenced in a study of T cells after yellow fever vaccination. Each CDR3 protein gets one entry after TCRdb re-called the 5' RACE reads with MiXCR. The sample has roughly 260,000 distinct CDR3 sequences, 10% to 15% seen once. This material consisted of CD4+ T cells sorted from PBMCs, taken 45 days after the yellow fever booster vaccination. Every receptor here comes from a man younger than 45 who received the YFV17D yellow fever vaccine.

The genes are TRBV10-1 and TRBJ1-1; possible D gene TRBD1, 5 bases. CDR1 is WNHNN and CDR2 is SYGVQD in the germline V gene (reference sequence). Trimming cost V 10 bases and J 0 bases, with 12 bases left between them. This CDR3 comprises 13 residues. CDR3 loop: CATRRGMNTEAFF. CDR3 DNA: TGCGCCACCAGACGGGGGATGAACACTGAAGCTTTCTTT.

Concerning this clonotype itself: A read error may be the cause here, since a much bigger clone is one base away. The V and J genes are TRBV20-1 and TRBJ2-5, with 13 bases aligning to TRBD2. The CDR3 totals 16 residues. Germline lookup yields CDR1 DFQATT and CDR2 SNEGSKA (reference sequence). DNA for the CDR3: TGCATTGCTAGGACTAGCGGGAGAGGAGCGGGAGAGACCCAGTACTTC. It is translated as CIARTSGRGAGETQYF.

The V gene is TRBV29-1, the J gene TRBJ2-1; the D gene could be TRBD1 or TRBD2 (5 bases each). V dropped 3 bases and J dropped 11 bases, with 11 bases sitting between them. There are 11 residues in the CDR3. Germline V gives CDR1 SQVTM, CDR2 ANQGSEA. The CDR3 protein is CSVDRADKQFF. The DNA for the CDR3 is TGCAGCGTTGACCGAGCGGACAAGCAGTTCTTC.

This clonotype was found many times. This sequence joins TRBV12-3 or TRBV12-4 and TRBJ2-7, with D perhaps TRBD1 (6 bases). Between the trimmed V and J ends, which lost 6 bases and 3 bases, there was a span of 18 bases. The CDR3 spans 15 residues. This CDR3 is CASSPEGQFLYEQYF. The CDR3 DNA follows: TGTGCCAGCAGCCCTGAAGGACAGTTCCTCTACGAGCAGTACTTC.

The chain employs TRBV27 and TRBJ1-6; the D is unclear. The germline V gene encodes CDR1 MNHEY and CDR2 SMNVEV (reference sequence). The CDR3 runs 12 residues. With 5 bases removed from V and 11 bases from J, the gap between germline ends came to 10 bases. The CDR3 coding sequence is TGTGCCAGCAGTATCCCCGGGACACCCCTCCACTTT. Protein sequence: CASSIPGTPLHF.

As regards this clonotype: At one boundary the junction diverges from the germline segment, which might be a read error. The chain recombines TRBV20-1 with TRBJ2-7; perhaps D is TRBD1 or TRBD2 (6 bases each). The CDR3 totals 13 residues. Looked up from germline, CDR1 is DFQATT and CDR2 is SNEGSKA (reference sequence). The CDR3 sequence is CSARDLRGLGGNF. The DNA of the CDR3 is TGCAGTGCTAGAGATCTTCGGGGCCTAGGGGGGAACTTC.

This clonotype was recorded a few times. One end of the junction varies from germline; a read error may be responsible. This sequence joins TRBV6-1 and TRBJ2-5; 8 nucleotides agree with TRBD1. This CDR3 spans 13 amino acids. Germline V gene sequence: CDR1 MNHNS, CDR2 SASEGT. The CDR3 DNA reads TGTGCCAGCAGGCGGACAGGGCAAGCGACCCAGTACTTC. Its translation is CASRRTGQATQYF.

There are a few counts of this clonotype. This chain joins TRBV20-1 and TRBJ1-2; 7 bases agree with TRBD1. Germline lookup yields CDR1 DFQATT and CDR2 SNEGSKA (reference sequence). The CDR3 is 14 amino acids. V lost 6 bases, J lost 3 bases, and 10 bases stayed unmatched. The CDR3 coding sequence is TGCAGTGCAAGAAGGGGAGGGGGCGACTATGGCTACACCTTC. Protein: CSARRGGGDYGYTF.

This clonotype was seen a few times. This sequence joins TRBV3-1 and TRBJ2-3; D call uncertain. The CDR3 has 12 amino acids. V was cut by 3 bases and J by 5 bases, with 6 bases left in between. The germline CDR1 and CDR2 sequences are LGHDT and YNNKEL (reference sequence). CDR3 residues: CASSHLKDTQYF. CDR3 nucleotides: TGTGCCAGCAGCCATCTGAAAGATACGCAGTATTTT.

The CDR3 DNA reads as TGCGCCAGCAGCTTCGGCTCAGGGGGCCATAGCGGTAGACAAGAGACCCAGTACTTC. Its translation is CASSFGSGGHSGRQETQYF. The genes are TRBV5-1 and TRBJ2-5; 8 nucleotides agree with TRBD1. Germline V CDR1 and CDR2: SGHRS, YFSETQ. V shed 2 bases, J shed 2 bases, and the junction held 17 bases outside the gene matches. This CDR3 has 19 amino acids.

The CDR3 region has the DNA TGCAGTGCCCTACCTAGTACCCCAGAGACCCAGTACTTC. Protein: CSALPSTPETQYF. The V gene is TRBV20-1, the J gene TRBJ2-5; D not certain. Germline V gene lookup returns CDR1 DFQATT and CDR2 SNEGSKA (reference sequence). Trimming shortened V by 6 bases and J by 4 bases, and 15 bases separated the two germline ends. The length of the CDR3 is 13 residues.

The chain joins TRBV7-3 to TRBJ2-1; 11 nucleotides align to TRBD2. The CDR3 is 17 amino acids. Germline CDR1 and CDR2: SGHTA and FQGTGA. Trimming at V came to 0 bases and at J to 9 bases, leaving 10 bases not matched to a gene. The CDR3 nucleotides are TGTGCCAGCAGCTTAACTGGCCTAGCGGGAGGTTATAGTGAGCAGTTCTTC. It specifies CASSLTGLAGGYSEQFF.

This clonotype occurred a few times. The V gene is TRBV5-1, the J gene TRBJ2-1; perhaps D is TRBD1 or TRBD2 (6 bases each). This CDR3 has 18 amino acids. CDR1 is SGHRS and CDR2 is YFSETQ in the germline V gene. With 4 bases removed from V and 1 base from J, the gap between germline ends came to 21 bases. The CDR3, as DNA: TGCGCCAGCAGCCAAACAAGGGGGGACTTTCCTTCCTACAATGAGCAGTTCTTC. Its translation is CASSQTRGDFPSYNEQFF.

This clonotype showed up just a few times. The chain employs TRBV20-1 and TRBJ2-2; no firm D call. Trimming removed 0 bases from V and 7 bases from J, with 12 bases in between. This CDR3 region has 14 residues. Germline loops: CDR1 DFQATT, CDR2 SNEGSKA (reference sequence). The CDR3 loop is CSARDGQNSGELFF. The CDR3 nucleotides are TGCAGTGCTAGAGATGGCCAAAATAGCGGGGAGCTGTTTTTT.

This clonotype came up many times. One junction end does not reproduce the germline sequence, and a read error may be involved. V is TRBV7-7 and J is TRBJ2-1; D call uncertain. Germline V gives CDR1 SSHAT, CDR2 FNYEAQ (reference sequence). This CDR3 spans 13 amino acids. The CDR3 DNA follows: TGTGCTAGCAGCTTACAAGGACGAGATGAGCAGTTCTTC. It translates to CASSLQGRDEQFF.

The chain carries TRBV2 and TRBJ2-7; D is unresolved. The CDR3 contains 16 residues. Trimming removed 7 bases from V and 5 bases from J, with 24 bases in between. Germline assignment: CDR1 SNHLY and CDR2 FYNNEI. Here the CDR3 DNA reads TGTGCCAGCACCTCTCATCGGCAGCTAAAAAGAGACGAGCAGTACTTC. Amino acid sequence: CASTSHRQLKRDEQYF.

The chain has TRBV9 and TRBJ2-3, with 8 bases lining up with TRBD1. The germline V gene encodes CDR1 SGDLS and CDR2 YYNGEE. The CDR3 totals 13 residues. V gave up 0 bases and J gave up 9 bases; unmatched junction bases: 3. DNA of the CDR3: TGTGCCAGCAGCGTAGTGGGGACAGGCACGCAGTATTTT. Its translation: CASSVVGTGTQYF.

V gene TRBV12-3 or TRBV12-4 combines with J gene TRBJ2-7; no firm D call. Trimming took off 6 bases at V and 0 bases at J, with 12 bases between the two ends. CDR3 length: 14 residues. CDR3 region: CASSRGGLSYEQYF. The CDR3 DNA follows: TGTGCCAGCAGCCGCGGCGGCCTCTCCTACGAGCAGTACTTC.

The chain carries TRBV10-3 and TRBJ2-7, with TRBD1 matching 7 bases. In germline, CDR1 is ENHRY, CDR2 SYGVKD. This CDR3 is built from 15 residues. Trimming at V came to 5 bases and at J to 3 bases, leaving 10 bases not matched to a gene. The CDR3 reads CAISSLGQAIYEQYF. The CDR3 coding sequence is TGTGCCATCAGTTCCCTCGGACAGGCCATCTACGAGCAGTACTTC.